This TCR beta chain was documented in a study of OX40 agonist ivuxolimab in advanced cancers. TCRdb keeps only in-frame clones here, not all; method: immunoSEQ multiplex PCR. The sample carries 55,000 to 70,000 clones, approximately 90% recorded once. The sequence derives from an adult with an advanced solid tumor such as melanoma, head and neck, liver or kidney cancer. This sample comprised CD4+ or CD8+ T cells sorted from blood, obtained in a trial of the OX40 agonist ivuxolimab.

The CDR3 is CAWSGSAYGYTF. CDR3 sequence (DNA): TGTGCCTGGAGTGGGAGCGCTTATGGCTACACCTTC. This chain uses TRBV30 with TRBJ1-2; D not resolved. The germline V and J ends were trimmed by 1 base and 5 bases, with 8 bases remaining between them. From germline, CDR1 is GTSNPN and CDR2 SVGIG (reference sequence). This CDR3 is 12 amino acids long.